Following are 6 T cell receptor beta chains from one sample sequenced in a study of regulatory T cells in long-lasting Graves disease. Researchers made TCR beta libraries by using iRepertoire HTBI primers and running Arm-PCR on CDR3 regions. TCRdb used MiXCR to reprocess the multiplex PCR reads, holding one entry per CDR3 protein. The data show 350,000 to 450,000 distinct CDR3 sequences, approximately 16% seen once. Time point reported: newly diagnosed GD, antithyroid drugs for less than 3 months. With RNA extracted from PBMCs as input, the TCR library was made. This sample also appeared in a second study, on T cells in Graves' hyperthyroidism and ophthalmopathy.

This material consisted of peripheral blood mononuclear cells (PBMCs), taken at new diagnosis, from a patient treated with antithyroid drugs. These receptors were taken from a woman between 40 and 50 years old with Graves disease.

This clonotype was detected ten times or more. The rearrangement links TRBV11-2 to TRBJ2-1; TRBD2 is a possible D gene (6 bases). This CDR3 contains 13 residues. Germline CDR1 is SGHAT and CDR2 is FQNNGV. The V and J ends lost 0 bases and 7 bases respectively, with 7 bases between them. The chain's CDR3 is CASSLDAGNEQFF. The CDR3 nucleotides read TGTGCCAGCAGCTTAGATGCGGGGAATGAGCAGTTCTTC.

This clonotype was seen only a few times. This chain uses TRBV6-1 with TRBJ2-7; maybe TRBD1 (6 bases). This CDR3 contains 11 residues. Germline lookup yields CDR1 MNHNS and CDR2 SASEGT. The V gene lost 8 bases and the J gene lost 6 bases, with 11 bases spanning the gap. The CDR3 region is CASAEGGEQYF. The CDR3 DNA is TGTGCCAGCGCGGAAGGGGGCGAGCAGTACTTC.

This clonotype was picked up many times. A read error may account for a junction end that differs from germline. The chain recombines TRBV28 with TRBJ1-1, with D unresolved. CDR1 and CDR2 from the germline V gene are MDHEN and SYDVKM. CDR3 length: 9 amino acids. CDR3 coding DNA: TGTGCCAGCAGTTTCCCGCCAAACTTT. Its protein product is CASSFPPNF.

This clonotype showed up just a few times. The chain recombines TRBV28 with TRBJ2-4, with 7 positions matching TRBD2. Germline trimming cut 1 base from V and 0 bases from J; bases unmatched to any gene: 18. The germline V gene has CDR1 MDHEN and CDR2 SYDVKM. CDR3 length equals 21 residues. The CDR3 DNA reads TGTGCCAGCAGTTTATCGGGGTTCGGGGGAGGGAGGGAGCTAGCCAAAAACATTCAGTACTTC. Translation gives CASSLSGFGGGRELAKNIQYF. Filled out from reference TRBV28 and TRBJ2-4, the complete variable domain reads DVKVTQSSRYLVKRTGEKVFLECVQDMDHENMFWYRQDPGLGLRLIYFSYDVKMKEKGDIPEGYSVSREKKERFSLILESASTNQTSMYLCASSLSGFGGGRELAKNIQYFGAGTRLSVL.

This clonotype was counted only a few times. The chain joins TRBV28 to TRBJ2-3; 8 nucleotides line up with TRBD1. Germline V gene data show CDR1 as MDHEN and CDR2 as SYDVKM. The CDR3 extends over 16 amino acids. V shed 5 bases and J 3 bases; nucleotides not matched to a gene: 10. CDR3 region: CASSTMDRVKTDTQYF. The CDR3 nucleotides are TGTGCCAGCAGTACAATGGACAGGGTCAAGACAGATACGCAGTATTTT.

Comment on this clonotype: A read error may be the cause here, since a much bigger clone is one base away. The gene calls are TRBV6-2 or TRBV6-3 and TRBJ2-5; 7 bases are a match to TRBD1. Trimming cost V 5 bases and J 2 bases; bases outside gene matches: 11. There are 16 residues in the CDR3. The germline V gene has CDR1 MNHEY and CDR2 SVGEGT. CDR3 nucleotide sequence: TGTGCCAGCAGTCACCCAGACAGGGAACGACAAGAGACCCAGTACTTC. Its translation is CASSHPDRERQETQYF.